The source of this T cell receptor (beta chain) is a study of shared clonotypes between healthy human individuals. Assay used: immunoSEQ multiplex PCR; TCRdb lists only in-frame clones, some missing. The sample comprises 1 million to 1.3 million clones, about 84% of which are singletons, and 0.5% to 0.65% rests with the top ten. The CDR3 length is 12 residues. The V and J ends lost 2 bases and 7 bases respectively, with 9 bases between them. The germline V gene has CDR1 MNHNY and CDR2 SVGAGI (reference sequence). Study-level results: Across subsets, estimated richness was generally greater for naive than for memory populations.

In the case of this clone: Its antigen is as yet unknown.

The sample comprised memory CD4+ T cells from PBMCs. The subset is: CD45RA-negative fraction. The chain joins TRBV6-6 to TRBJ2-7, with no clear D. The TCR was taken from a man in his late teens or twenties in good health. Some clones in this sample may be carry-over from other donors' samples. In nucleotides, the CDR3 is TGTGCCAGCAGTTACCTGGGCGCGGAGCAGTACTTC. Translation: CASSYLGAEQYF.